Here is one T cell receptor beta chain with its context. This clone was detected only once. Its antigen remains unidentified. Base qualities were left out, and no much larger clone turns up one base away. Collaborating institutions collected whole blood in K2EDTA tubes following their own protocols. For TCRbeta analysis, collaborators shipped samples in one of three forms: frozen whole blood, isolated PBMCs, or DNA extracted from either of those sample types. The sample comes from a study of blood T cell repertoires in COVID-19 (dated by TCRdb to the early 2020s). Concerning the study at large: Collaborator samples came from the United States, Italy and Spain and covered acute and convalescent phases of COVID-19. The material from the prospective study consisted of cDNA or gDNA derived from T cells, B-cell-depleted T cells, or PBMCs. Deeply sampled blood TCRbeta repertoires from subjects exposed to, actively infected with, or recovered from COVID-19 were included in the dataset. The repertoires were made available in a free public database intended to serve as a resource for research on the immune response to SARS-CoV-2. The samples were drawn from two sources: the first 160 participants of the ongoing ImmuneRACE study, and 1,254 subjects contributed by 6 global collaborators. The sample metadata nearly always contained a de-identified subject ID, COVID-19 status, age in years and sex. Where available, HLA class I and class II types were obtained from metadata supplied by the sample provider rather than from assay-based typing.

TCRbeta CDR3 regions were amplified from genomic DNA using the immunoSEQ Assay, a bias-controlled multiplex PCR. Per the authors' processing: The number of nucleated cells in each sample was estimated by amplification of reference gene primers within the assay. Sequence reads were collapsed and filtered to measure the absolute abundance of every unique TCRbeta CDR3 rearrangement. For each sample, productive Simpson clonality was calculated as the square root of Simpson's diversity index across productive rearrangements. TCRdb took this table from immuneACCESS and kept in-frame rearrangements with V and J called. Such tables lack part of the clones; where checked against another copy, unresolved V genes explain under half of the gap, and the rest is unexplained. That table is the source of V, J and clone size, and D and trimming were worked out from the DNA. The sample has roughly 200,000 clones on record, 70% to 90% of them singletons. The ten largest clones represent 3% to 3.5% of the sample.

On the study overall, not on this receptor specifically: How much clinical and demographic metadata was included differed by source and by participant, and the metadata was provided uncurated.

Sequenced material: peripheral blood. This TCR was recovered from a man aged 55 to 70 with acute or convalescent COVID-19.

The CDR3 loop reads CSVGAGRQPQHF. The bases read TGCAGCGTTGGGGCAGGCAGGCAGCCCCAGCATTTT. The V and J genes are TRBV29-1 and TRBJ1-5, with an unclear D gene assignment. The junction carries 11 bases between V and J, which are trimmed by 4 bases and 7 bases respectively. The CDR3 measures 12 amino acids from cysteine to phenylalanine. Only the CDR3 DNA is retained, 36 bases long and in frame from the first base. Per the germline V gene, SQVTM is the CDR1 and ANQGSEA is the CDR2.